The text below deals with one T cell receptor beta chain. Its antigen is not known. Donors had no recently reported acute infections or vaccinations and were HIV-negative. The source of the sample is a study of shared clonotypes between healthy human individuals. Study-level information: CD4 naive and memory got three plates each, CD8 naive two, CD8 memory one. Whole-study results and caveats: It was anticipated that sequencing depth would influence how many clonotypes donors shared.

TCRdb's table, derived via immunoSEQ multiplex PCR, lists solely in-frame clones and lacks some. Among 600,000 to 800,000 clones listed, about two thirds were seen once. Looked up from germline, CDR1 is LNHDA and CDR2 is SQIVND (reference sequence). The CDR3 is 15 amino acids. The junction had 10 bases not matched to a gene; V was cut back by 5 bases and J by 4 bases. Sequencing input: memory CD4+ T cells sorted from blood. The subset is: CD45RA-negative fraction. This chain uses TRBV19 with TRBJ1-2; 7 nucleotides agree with TRBD1. The TCR originated in a woman aged 30 to 39 in good health. The CDR3 DNA reads TGTGCCAGTAGTCCACAGGGGCAACTGGGCTATGGCTACACCTTC. Protein product: CASSPQGQLGYGYTF.